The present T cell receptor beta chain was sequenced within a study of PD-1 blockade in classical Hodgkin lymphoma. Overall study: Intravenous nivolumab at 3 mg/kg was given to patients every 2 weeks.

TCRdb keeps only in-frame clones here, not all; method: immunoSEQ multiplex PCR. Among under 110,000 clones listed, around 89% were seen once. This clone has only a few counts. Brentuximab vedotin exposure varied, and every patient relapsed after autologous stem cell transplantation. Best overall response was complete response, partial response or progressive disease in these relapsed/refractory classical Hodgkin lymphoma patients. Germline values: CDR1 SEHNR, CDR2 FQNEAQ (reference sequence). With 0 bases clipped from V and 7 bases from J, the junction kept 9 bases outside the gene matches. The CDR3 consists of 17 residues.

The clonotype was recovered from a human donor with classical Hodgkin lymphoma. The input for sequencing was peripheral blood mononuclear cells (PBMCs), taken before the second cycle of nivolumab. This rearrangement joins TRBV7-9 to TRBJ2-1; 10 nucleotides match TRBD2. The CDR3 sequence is CASSLAQAGGHRNEQFF. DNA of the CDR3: TGTGCCAGCAGCTTAGCGCAAGCGGGGGGGCATAGAAATGAGCAGTTCTTC.